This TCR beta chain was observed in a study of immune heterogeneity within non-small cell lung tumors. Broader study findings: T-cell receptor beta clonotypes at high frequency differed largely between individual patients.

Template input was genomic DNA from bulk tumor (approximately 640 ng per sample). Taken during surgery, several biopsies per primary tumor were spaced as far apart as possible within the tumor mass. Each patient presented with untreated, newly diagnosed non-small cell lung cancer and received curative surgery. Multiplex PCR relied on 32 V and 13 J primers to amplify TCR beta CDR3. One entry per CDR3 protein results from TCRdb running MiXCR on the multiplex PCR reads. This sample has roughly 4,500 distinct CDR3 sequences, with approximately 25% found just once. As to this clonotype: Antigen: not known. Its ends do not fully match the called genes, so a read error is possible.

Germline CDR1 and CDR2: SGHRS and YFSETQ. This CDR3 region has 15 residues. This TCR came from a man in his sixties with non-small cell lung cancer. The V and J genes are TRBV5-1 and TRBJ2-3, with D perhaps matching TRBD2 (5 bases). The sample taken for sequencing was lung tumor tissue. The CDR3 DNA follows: TGCGCCAGCGGCTTGGAGGCAGCCAGAACAGATACGCAGTATTTT. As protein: CASGLEAARTDTQYF.